This T cell receptor beta chain was identified during a study of cytomegalovirus exposure and HLA in healthy donors. Overall study findings and caveats: Among TCR beta chains of equal frequency, HLA-associated ones were more clonally expanded in a later analysis. The study recorded about 160 TCR beta chains that were cytomegalovirus-associated. Several of the most significant clusters appeared, in a later analysis, to be linked to common viral pathogens.

From germline, CDR1 is SGHRS and CDR2 YFSETQ. V lost 0 bases and J lost 4, with 16 bases in between. CDR3 length: 16 residues. Comment on this clone: Its target is unknown.

The PCR was carried out with 60 Vbeta primers and 13 Jbeta primers. Clones were read by immunoSEQ multiplex PCR, and TCRdb kept only the in-frame ones, dropping some. The sample includes about 190,000 clones, approximately 81% of them seen just once. The gene calls are TRBV5-1 and TRBJ1-2; the D is unclear. The sequenced material came from PBMCs. This receptor was taken from a boy younger than 18 in good health and CMV-seronegative. The chain's CDR3 is CASSLDGAQTIYGYTF. In DNA, the CDR3 is TGCGCCAGCAGCTTGGATGGTGCACAGACAATCTATGGCTACACCTTC. The variable domain in full, completed from reference TRBV5-1 and TRBJ1-2, reads KAGVTQTPRYLIKTRGQQVTLSCSPISGHRSVSWYQQTPGQGLQFLFEYFSETQRNKGNFPGRFSGRQFSNSRSEMNVSTLELGDSALYLCASSLDGAQTIYGYTFGSGTRLTVV.